A selection of T cell receptor beta chains follows, all from one sample in a study of identical twins. TCRdb reprocessed the 5' RACE reads via MiXCR and lists one record per CDR3 protein. This table holds 1.5 million to 2 million distinct CDR3 sequences, less than 40% found once. The sequenced sample was cord blood. All receptors come from a newborn girl in good health. CDR3s include the opening cysteine and the closing phenylalanine or tryptophan. The order of the fields is CDR3 DNA, CDR3 protein, J gene, clone size, V gene, D gene. The D gene is left open where the match is weak. Clone size is stated in some rows and not others, as once, few, many or a class when expanded.

DNA: TGTGCCAGCAGCTTACGCCAAACCGGCAGGAGGAACACTGAAGCTTTCTTT
CDR3: CASSLRQTGRRNTEAFF
J: TRBJ1-1
size: -
V: TRBV7-9
D: -

DNA: TGTGCCAGCAGTGGACAGGGAACTGAAAAACTGTTTTTT
CDR3: CASSGQGTEKLFF
J: TRBJ1-4
size: -
V: TRBV2
D: TRBD1

DNA: TGTGCCTCCAGCTTGACAGGTACGACTATCGAGCAGTACTTC
CDR3: CASSLTGTTIEQYF
J: TRBJ2-7
size: -
V: TRBV15
D: -

DNA: TGTGCCAGCAGAAGAACCATCCACGACAAGAACTATGGCTACACCTTC
CDR3: CASRRTIHDKNYGYTF
J: TRBJ1-2
size: -
V: TRBV6-5
D: -

DNA: TGTGCCAGCAGCCCCGCAGGTCTCTATGGCTACACCTTC
CDR3: CASSPAGLYGYTF
J: TRBJ1-2
size: many
V: TRBV4-2
D: -

DNA: TGCGCCAGCAAACTCCGGGCAGGGGCTCCTGAAGCTTTCTTT
CDR3: CASKLRAGAPEAFF
J: TRBJ1-1
size: -
V: TRBV4-1
D: -

DNA: TGCAGTGCTGCGACAGGGCTTGGCTACACCTTC
CDR3: CSAATGLGYTF
J: TRBJ1-2
size: few
V: TRBV20-1
D: TRBD1

DNA: TGTGCCAGCAGCCCTCAGACAGGGAGTCAAGAGACCCAGTACTTC
CDR3: CASSPQTGSQETQYF
J: TRBJ2-5
size: -
V: TRBV3-1
D: TRBD1

DNA: TGCGCCAGCAGCTTGGCGGAGCCCTACAATGAGCAGTACTTC
CDR3: CASSLAEPYNEQYF
J: TRBJ2-5
size: -
V: TRBV5-1
D: -

DNA: TGTGCCAGCACCTTGCCGGACGGAGAGGGCTACACCTTC
CDR3: CASTLPDGEGYTF
J: TRBJ1-2
size: -
V: TRBV28
D: -

DNA: TGCAGCGTTGACCGACTAGCGGGGGGCCTGGACAATGAGCAGTACTTC
CDR3: CSVDRLAGGLDNEQYF
J: TRBJ2-7
size: -
V: TRBV29-1
D: TRBD2

DNA: TGCGCCAGCAGCTTCGAAGGGGTGATCACTGAAGCTTTCTTT
CDR3: CASSFEGVITEAFF
J: TRBJ1-1
size: few
V: TRBV5-1
D: -

DNA: TGTGCCAGCAGTTTAGACGGACAGCACAATGAGCAGTACTTC
CDR3: CASSLDGQHNEQYF
J: TRBJ2-5
size: -
V: TRBV12-3/TRBV12-4
D: -

DNA: TGTGCCAGCAGCGTGTACAGGGGCGCAGCGTACTATGGCTACACCTTC
CDR3: CASSVYRGAAYYGYTF
J: TRBJ1-2
size: -
V: TRBV9
D: TRBD1

DNA: TGTGCCAGCAGCTTAGGACCCGGGACAGGGTTCCAAGAGACCCAGTACTTC
CDR3: CASSLGPGTGFQETQYF
J: TRBJ2-5
size: -
V: TRBV11-1
D: TRBD1

DNA: TGTGCCAGCAGTTTAGGGCGTCAGAATGAGCACTTCTTC
CDR3: CASSLGRQNEHFF
J: TRBJ2-1
size: -
V: TRBV27
D: -

DNA: TGTGCCAGCAGTCTCAGGGCCCGCATCCCCAATGAGCAGTTCTTC
CDR3: CASSLRARIPNEQFF
J: TRBJ2-1
size: few
V: TRBV27
D: -

DNA: TGTGCCAGCTCACCGAAGACTCCGTCGGTCCCAGATACGCAGTATTTT
CDR3: CASSPKTPSVPDTQYF
J: TRBJ2-3
size: -
V: TRBV18
D: -

DNA: TGTGCCAGCAGTTTAAGGGTGGCGAACACCGGGGAGCTGTTTTTT
CDR3: CASSLRVANTGELFF
J: TRBJ2-2
size: -
V: TRBV28
D: -

DNA: TGTGCCAGCAGCCCCCGACTAGAGGGGTGGGCCGGGGAGCTGTTTTTT
CDR3: CASSPRLEGWAGELFF
J: TRBJ2-2
size: -
V: TRBV11-2
D: -

DNA: TGCGCCAGCAGCCAAGATAGGTGGACAGCAAATCAGCCCCAGCATTTT
CDR3: CASSQDRWTANQPQHF
J: TRBJ1-5
size: -
V: TRBV4-1
D: -

DNA: TGTGCCAGCTCACCCCTGGACGGACCAGATACGCAGTATTTT
CDR3: CASSPLDGPDTQYF
J: TRBJ2-3
size: few
V: TRBV18
D: -

DNA: TGCGCCAGCAGCTTGGGAGTACGGCAGTTCTTC
CDR3: CASSLGVRQFF
J: TRBJ2-1
size: -
V: TRBV5-1
D: -

DNA: TGTGCCAGCAGCCAAGTCGTCTCTACAATGACGCAGTTCTTC
CDR3: CASSQVVSTMTQFF
J: TRBJ2-1
size: -
V: TRBV3-1
D: -

DNA: TGTGCCATCAGTGAGTCGGGTTTGCATGAGCAGTACTTC
CDR3: CAISESGLHEQYF
J: TRBJ2-5
size: -
V: TRBV10-3
D: -

DNA: TGCGCCAGCAGCCAGTGGGATACCTATGACAATGAGCAGTTCTTC
CDR3: CASSQWDTYDNEQFF
J: TRBJ2-1
size: -
V: TRBV4-1
D: -

DNA: TGTGCCAGCAGCTCGGACCGGACTAGCGGGAGGGCCTCGTTCTTC
CDR3: CASSSDRTSGRASFF
J: TRBJ2-1
size: -
V: TRBV7-2
D: TRBD2

DNA: TGTGCCAGCAGTGGGACAGCAACAGGGTCCCGCACATATACGCAGTATTTT
CDR3: CASSGTATGSRTYTQYF
J: TRBJ2-3
size: -
V: TRBV28
D: TRBD1

DNA: TGTGCCAGCAGTTTGGGGAGGATCCGCACAGATACGCAGTATTTT
CDR3: CASSLGRIRTDTQYF
J: TRBJ2-3
size: few
V: TRBV6-6
D: -

DNA: TGTGCCAGCAGCCAAGTTAGGGGCCAAGAGACCCAGTACTTC
CDR3: CASSQVRGQETQYF
J: TRBJ2-5
size: few
V: TRBV4-2
D: -

DNA: TGTGCCAGCAGCAAAGGGGTCAAGGTTTTTTACGAGCAGTACTTC
CDR3: CASSKGVKVFYEQYF
J: TRBJ2-7
size: once
V: TRBV21-1
D: -

DNA: TGCAGTGCTAGAGATCCGAAAATGGGGCCCTACAATGAGCAGTACTTC
CDR3: CSARDPKMGPYNEQYF
J: TRBJ2-7
size: -
V: TRBV20-1
D: -

DNA: TGTGCCAGCAGCGAAGGGACTACGAGTGAGCAGTTCTTC
CDR3: CASSEGTTSEQFF
J: TRBJ2-1
size: many
V: TRBV7-7
D: TRBD2

DNA: TGCAGCGTTGCCCCAATGGGGGACACTGAAGCTTTCTTT
CDR3: CSVAPMGDTEAFF
J: TRBJ1-1
size: -
V: TRBV29-1
D: -

DNA: TGCAGTGCTTTCAAACCCGGGACCAATGAGCAGTTCTTC
CDR3: CSAFKPGTNEQFF
J: TRBJ2-1
size: few
V: TRBV20-1
D: -

DNA: TGTGCCATCAGCCAGCGGGAACTTTGGGAGCAGTACTTC
CDR3: CAISQRELWEQYF
J: TRBJ2-5
size: once
V: TRBV10-3
D: TRBD2

DNA: TGTGCCAGCAGTTCTCCAACGTACCGGGACAGGGATACTCCGAGGATCAAAAACATTCAGTACTTC
CDR3: CASSSPTYRDRDTPRIKNIQYF
J: TRBJ2-4
size: -
V: TRBV12-3/TRBV12-4
D: TRBD1

DNA: TGTGCCAGCAGCTTGGCCCTGACCGGACAGGGGTCTTTCTATGGCTACACCTTC
CDR3: CASSLALTGQGSFYGYTF
J: TRBJ1-2
size: -
V: TRBV5-8
D: TRBD1

DNA: TGTGCCACCAGTGATTTTAGGAGGAATGAGCAGTACTTC
CDR3: CATSDFRRNEQYF
J: TRBJ2-5
size: -
V: TRBV24-1
D: -

DNA: TGTGCCAGCAGCCAAGGGCCAACCCAAGAGACCCAGTACTTC
CDR3: CASSQGPTQETQYF
J: TRBJ2-5
size: few
V: TRBV3-1
D: -

DNA: TGTGCCAGCAGTACCGGGACTAGCGTATACAATGAGCAGTTCTTC
CDR3: CASSTGTSVYNEQFF
J: TRBJ2-1
size: -
V: TRBV6-2/TRBV6-3
D: TRBD2

DNA: TGTGCCATCAGTGAGTCGAAGGGGGCGCGAGTAAACACTGAAGCTTTCTTT
CDR3: CAISESKGARVNTEAFF
J: TRBJ1-1
size: -
V: TRBV10-3
D: TRBD1

DNA: TGCGCCAGCAGCTTGGCCCGAGTTGCTAGCACAGATACGCAGTATTTT
CDR3: CASSLARVASTDTQYF
J: TRBJ2-3
size: few
V: TRBV5-1
D: -

DNA: TGCGCCAGCAGCTTCGGGAATAGGGCAGATACGCAGTATTTT
CDR3: CASSFGNRADTQYF
J: TRBJ2-3
size: -
V: TRBV5-1
D: -

DNA: TGTGCCTTCCTCCGGGACAGGGGAACCTACGAGCAGTACTTC
CDR3: CAFLRDRGTYEQYF
J: TRBJ2-7
size: -
V: TRBV2
D: TRBD1

DNA: TGTGCCAGCAGCGAAGACAGGGTAAGGATGAACACTGAAGCTTTCTTT
CDR3: CASSEDRVRMNTEAFF
J: TRBJ1-1
size: few
V: TRBV7-2
D: TRBD1

DNA: TGTGCCACCAGCAGAGGCGGGACAGGGGGCCGCGAGCAGTACTTC
CDR3: CATSRGGTGGREQYF
J: TRBJ2-7
size: -
V: TRBV15
D: TRBD1

DNA: TGTGCCAGCAGTTTCAAAGGGTACAATTCACCCCTCCACTTT
CDR3: CASSFKGYNSPLHF
J: TRBJ1-6
size: few
V: TRBV25-1
D: -

DNA: TGTGCCACCAGTGATTTCAGGGTTGGGGCCAACGTCCTGACTTTC
CDR3: CATSDFRVGANVLTF
J: TRBJ2-6
size: once
V: TRBV24-1
D: -

DNA: TGCAGTGCCCAGGGACTAGCGGGACCCAATGAGCAGTTCTTC
CDR3: CSAQGLAGPNEQFF
J: TRBJ2-1
size: -
V: TRBV20-1
D: TRBD2